This record covers a single T cell receptor (beta chain). Molecular barcoded adaptors covering alpha/delta and beta/gamma chains were used on around 400 ng RNA. TCRdb reanalysed the reads using MiXCR and keeps one entry per CDR3 protein. The sample shows about 63,000 distinct CDR3 sequences, approximately 14% of them seen only once. This CDR3 region has 15 residues. From germline, CDR1 is SGHTA and CDR2 FQGNSA. V was trimmed by 1 base and J by 2 bases, leaving 8 bases between them. The data were obtained in a study of read filtering for tumor transcriptome and immune sequencing. Study background: Transcriptome libraries were built from DNase-treated RNA. TCR-mapped reads were about 4.05 to 10.27 million with IR-seq versus about 85 to 1,300 with RNA-seq.

This chain joins TRBV7-2 and TRBJ2-2, with D unclear. The sequencing input was a population of CD138-negative cells sorted from bone marrow. This receptor was obtained from a donor aged 40 or over with multiple myeloma. The CDR3 reads CASSLESLNTGELFF. CDR3 bases: TGTGCCAGCAGCTTAGAGTCTTTAAACACCGGGGAGCTGTTTTTT. The full variable domain, in which reference TRBV7-2 and TRBJ2-2 provide the parts outside the CDR3, is GAGVSQSPSNKVTEKGKDVELRCDPISGHTALYWYRQSLGQGLEFLIYFQGNSAPDKSGLPSDRFSAERTGGSVSTLTIQRTQQEDSAVYLCASSLESLNTGELFFGEGSRLTVL.